Here is one TCR beta chain with its context. Assay: immunoSEQ multiplex PCR; the TCRdb copy retains only in-frame clones and omits some. The table has hundreds of thousands of clones, around nine tenths seen once; the top ten hold under 3.5%. The data originate from a study of blood T cell repertoires in COVID-19. Study information: Collection of acute and convalescent COVID-19 samples took place in the United States, Italy and Spain. T cells, B-cell-depleted T cells, or PBMCs provided the cDNA or gDNA that served as material.

From germline, CDR1 is SGHRS and CDR2 YFSETQ. The CDR3 totals 17 residues. V gave up 0 bases and J gave up 0 bases, with 14 bases separating them. The TCR sequence derives from a young woman who had recovered from COVID-19. The chain is built from TRBV5-1 and TRBJ2-3; D is perhaps TRBD2 (6 bases). Material: peripheral blood. The CDR3 reads CASSLVGGGTSTDTQYF. The CDR3 DNA reads TGCGCCAGCAGCTTGGTAGGTGGGGGGACCAGCACAGATACGCAGTATTTT.